The 32 T cell receptor beta chains reported below all come from one sample, sequenced in a study of cytomegalovirus exposure and HLA in healthy donors. Vbeta (60) and Jbeta (13) primers were used in the PCR. Using immunoSEQ multiplex PCR, the repertoire was profiled, and TCRdb retains in-frame clones only, with some absent. Here the sample table reports 150,000 or so clones. The specimen was PBMCs. The receptor set was obtained from a woman between 18 and 29 years old in good health and CMV-seronegative.

The chain is built from TRBV5-1 and TRBJ2-5; 11 bases agree with TRBD2. With V trimmed by 3 bases and J by 1 base, 5 bases remained unmatched. Per germline, CDR1 SGHRS and CDR2 YFSETQ. CDR3 length: 16 amino acids. CDR3 in amino acids: CASSYGTSGSQETQYF. CDR3 nucleotide sequence: TGCGCCAGCAGCTACGGGACTAGCGGATCCCAAGAGACCCAGTACTTC.

The genes are TRBV10-2 and TRBJ1-1, with 9 bases aligning to TRBD1. V lost 3 bases, J lost 1 base, and 3 bases stayed unmatched. The CDR3 extends over 15 amino acids. Germline V CDR1 and CDR2: WSHSY, SAAADI. The CDR3 protein is CASSDVGQGNTEAFF. The CDR3 nucleotides read TGCGCCAGCAGTGATGTGGGACAGGGGAACACTGAAGCTTTCTTT.

The chain employs TRBV5-1 and TRBJ2-7; 10 nucleotides align to TRBD2. V shed 0 bases, J shed 7 bases, and the junction held 13 bases outside the gene matches. Germline V gives CDR1 SGHRS, CDR2 YFSETQ. The CDR3 runs 17 residues. The CDR3 DNA sequence: TGCGCCAGCAGCTTGGCCCCTAGCGGGAGCGGAGGGCGGGAGCAGTACTTC. It translates to CASSLAPSGSGGREQYF.

V usage is TRBV7-2 and J usage is TRBJ2-1, with 10 bases lining up with TRBD2. This CDR3 comprises 17 residues. Trimming at V came to 1 base and at J to 8 bases, leaving 11 bases not matched to a gene. Germline lookup yields CDR1 SGHTA and CDR2 FQGNSA. CDR3 sequence: CASSLGTSGWPGHEQFF. The CDR3 region has the DNA TGTGCCAGCAGCTTAGGGACTAGCGGTTGGCCGGGCCATGAGCAGTTCTTC.

The chain links TRBV6-5 to TRBJ2-7; possibly TRBD1 for D (6 bases). Germline V gene sequence: CDR1 MNHEY, CDR2 SVGAGI. With 5 bases removed from V and 9 bases from J, the gap between germline ends came to 23 bases. CDR3 length: 15 residues. The CDR3 DNA sequence: TGTGCCAGCAGTCGGGGACATACTACGAGCAAGGTGCAGTACTTC. Translated, it gives CASSRGHTTSKVQYF.

The rearrangement links TRBV14 to TRBJ2-1, with 10 bases fitting TRBD2. Germline V CDR1 and CDR2: SGHDN, FVKESK. After removal of 3 bases from V and 2 bases from J, the junction contained 7 bases not matched to a gene. CDR3 length: 17 amino acids. DNA of the CDR3: TGTGCCAGCAGCCAGGCCCTAGCGGGAGAAGCCTACAATGAGCAGTTCTTC. Translating it yields CASSQALAGEAYNEQFF.

The chain links TRBV11-1 to TRBJ2-7; 9 positions agree with TRBD1. The V segment lost 5 bases and the J segment 2 bases; nucleotides outside the gene matches: 4. The CDR3 contains 14 residues. Germline lookup yields CDR1 SGHAT and CDR2 FQDESV (reference sequence). Here the CDR3 DNA reads TGTGCCAGCAGCCCCCGGGACAGGGCCTACGAGCAGTACGTC. Translation: CASSPRDRAYEQYV.

This rearrangement joins TRBV6-1 to TRBJ2-6; D is unresolved. Trimming removed 4 bases from V and 0 bases from J, with 4 bases in between. CDR1 and CDR2 (germline): MNHNS, SASEGT. The CDR3 loop spans 14 amino acids. The CDR3 bases are TGTGCCAGCAGTGGTATCTCTGGGGCCAACGTCCTGACTTTC. It encodes CASSGISGANVLTF.

This chain uses TRBV5-4 with TRBJ2-5, with TRBD1 identical over 7 bases. Germline lookup yields CDR1 SGHNT and CDR2 YYREEE (reference sequence). The CDR3 is made up of 14 amino acids. The junction had 6 bases not matched to a gene; V was cut back by 4 bases and J by 3 bases. The CDR3 nucleotides are TGTGCCAGCAGCACCGGGACAGACAAAGAGACCCAGTACTTC. This encodes CASSTGTDKETQYF.

The genes are TRBV9 and TRBJ2-3; 11 bases line up with TRBD2. The CDR3 is 17 amino acids. Trimming removed 4 bases from V and 1 base from J; junction bases left unmatched: 8. The germline CDR1 and CDR2 sequences are SGDLS and YYNGEE. The chain's CDR3 is CASSPRLAGRGTDTQYF. CDR3 coding DNA: TGTGCCAGCAGCCCCCGACTAGCGGGAAGGGGCACAGATACGCAGTATTTT.

The chain couples TRBV19 to TRBJ2-1; 7 bases map to TRBD2. Losses at the gene ends were 4 bases for V and 8 bases for J; bases not matched to a gene: 11. The CDR3 spans 15 residues. CDR1 and CDR2 (germline): LNHDA, SQIVND (reference sequence). In DNA, the CDR3 is TGTGCCAGTAGTACATCTAGCGGCTCCCCCTATGAGCAGTTCTTC. Amino acids: CASSTSSGSPYEQFF.

V usage is TRBV2 and J usage is TRBJ2-6; the D gene is possibly TRBD1 (7 bases). Germline V lookup: CDR1 SNHLY, CDR2 FYNNEI. V gave up 8 bases and J gave up 0 bases, with 32 bases separating them. The CDR3 length is 22 residues. The CDR3 loop reads CASGSKVKAGTGVDSGANVLTF. Written as DNA, the CDR3 is TGTGCCAGCGGATCAAAGGTTAAAGCGGGTACAGGGGTCGACTCTGGGGCCAACGTCCTGACTTTC.

The gene calls are TRBV7-9 and TRBJ2-1; 9 nucleotides match TRBD2. The CDR3 is 15 residues long. Germline CDR1 is SEHNR and CDR2 is FQNEAQ (reference sequence). J lost 7 bases, V lost 0 bases, and 4 bases had no gene match. The CDR3 loop reads CASSLALAGFNEQFF. In DNA form, the CDR3 reads TGTGCCAGCAGCTTAGCTCTAGCGGGATTTAATGAGCAGTTCTTC.

The chain has TRBV4-3 and TRBJ1-5; TRBD1 matches at 7 bases. J gave up 7 bases and V 0 bases, and 3 bases lay outside the gene matches. Germline values: CDR1 LGHNA, CDR2 YSLEER. The CDR3 is 14 residues long. The CDR3 here is CASSQDRGSQPQHF. The CDR3 DNA sequence: TGCGCCAGCAGCCAAGACAGGGGGTCCCAGCCCCAGCATTTT.

J is TRBJ2-7 and V is TRBV6-1; possibly TRBD2 for D (6 bases). Per the germline V gene, CDR1 is MNHNS and CDR2 is SASEGT. Trimming took 2 bases from V and 3 from J, leaving 14 bases between them. The CDR3 has 15 amino acids. The CDR3, as DNA: TGTGCCAGCAGTGAAAGGAGGGGCGCTGACTACGAGCAGTACTTC. This translates into CASSERRGADYEQYF.

The chain joins TRBV20-1 to TRBJ2-2; D gene uncertain. Germline V gene lookup returns CDR1 DFQATT and CDR2 SNEGSKA (reference sequence). The CDR3 runs 11 residues. Trimming cost V 3 bases and J 5 bases, with 4 bases left between them. CDR3 nucleotide sequence: TGCAGTGCTAGGCGGACCGGGGAGCTGTTTTTT. This sequence encodes CSARRTGELFF.

This chain connects TRBV19 to TRBJ1-2; D remains ambiguous. The CDR3 is 15 residues long. Trimming took off 9 bases at V and 1 base at J, with 18 bases between the two ends. CDR1 and CDR2 (germline): LNHDA, SQIVND (reference sequence). CDR3 DNA sequence: TGTGCCAGCTCAAACGATGGGAGCGGTAACTATGGCTACACCTTC. Its protein is CASSNDGSGNYGYTF.

V is TRBV14 and J is TRBJ2-7; D is unresolved. CDR1 and CDR2 (germline): SGHDN, FVKESK. The CDR3 is 14 residues long. The V gene lost 0 bases and the J gene lost 0 bases, with 6 bases spanning the gap. Here the CDR3 DNA reads TGTGCCAGCAGCCAAGATTTCAGCTCCTACGAGCAGTACTTC. This sequence encodes CASSQDFSSYEQYF.

The rearrangement links TRBV4-3 to TRBJ1-2; maybe TRBD1 (5 bases). The CDR3 runs 15 residues. Trimming pared 1 base from V and 1 base from J, leaving 10 bases between. Germline V lookup: CDR1 LGHNA, CDR2 YSLEER. The CDR3: CASSQGPDSNYGYTF. Written as DNA, the CDR3 is TGCGCCAGCAGCCAAGGCCCCGACAGTAACTATGGCTACACCTTC.

This rearrangement joins TRBV19 to TRBJ1-1, with 7 positions matching TRBD1. The germline CDR1 and CDR2 sequences are LNHDA and SQIVND (reference sequence). J gave up 3 bases and V 2 bases, and 6 bases lay outside the gene matches. The CDR3 contains 15 residues. Here the CDR3 reads CASSIPGQTDTEAFF. In DNA, the CDR3 is TGTGCCAGTAGTATACCGGGACAGACAGACACTGAAGCTTTCTTT.

The CDR3 region has the DNA TGTGCCAGCAGCTTAGGTACAACTAATGAAAAACTGTTTTTT. Translated, it gives CASSLGTTNEKLFF. J is TRBJ1-4 and V is TRBV7-9; no clear D gene. The ends were cut back, 1 base at V and 0 bases at J, with 3 bases in the middle. This CDR3 contains 14 residues. Germline CDR1 reads SEHNR; CDR2 reads FQNEAQ (reference sequence).

V usage is TRBV30 and J usage is TRBJ2-5, with TRBD2 matching over 9 bases. The DNA matches TRBJ2-7 better at its end, which makes the J call doubtful. Germline V CDR1 and CDR2: GTSNPN, SVGIG (reference sequence). The CDR3 sequence is 14 residues long. CDR3 loop: CAWSVTLAGGEQYF. The CDR3 DNA follows: TGTGCCTGGAGTGTAACACTAGCGGGTGGCGAGCAGTACTTC.

This chain links TRBV30 with TRBJ1-3; D is perhaps TRBD1 (6 bases). Germline V CDR1 and CDR2: GTSNPN, SVGIG (reference sequence). The V end was cut by 2 bases, the J end by 5 bases, with 10 bases between. This CDR3 region has 13 residues. The CDR3 DNA reads as TGTGCCTGGAGTAGGGGGAATCGAAACACCATATATTTT. Encoded protein: CAWSRGNRNTIYF.

The CDR3 sequence: CASSPRGQGSSYEQYF. The CDR3, as DNA: TGTGCCAGCAGCCCCCGGGGACAGGGGAGCTCCTACGAGCAGTACTTC. This rearrangement joins TRBV7-3 to TRBJ2-7, with 10 bases fitting TRBD1. J gave up 0 bases and V 5 bases, and 7 bases lay outside the gene matches. The CDR3 has 16 residues. From germline, CDR1 is SGHTA and CDR2 FQGTGA.

The chain carries TRBV23-1 and TRBJ2-4; D is undetermined. TRBV23-1 is flagged as an ORF with uncertain function. V was pared by 4 bases and J by 7 bases, with 14 bases between. This CDR3 region has 14 residues. This CDR3 is CASSRLSPNNIQYF. Written as DNA, the CDR3 is TGCGCCAGCAGTCGTTTAAGCCCGAACAACATTCAGTACTTC.

The chain couples TRBV7-6 to TRBJ2-5; possibly TRBD2 for D (6 bases). CDR3 length: 17 amino acids. V was shortened by 5 bases and J by 3 bases, with 22 bases between the two germline ends. Germline V gene sequence: CDR1 SGHVS, CDR2 FNYEAQ. The CDR3 DNA is TGTGCCAGCAGCACCCCGGGACTCCGTACCGGGAAAGAGACCCAGTACTTC. This sequence encodes CASSTPGLRTGKETQYF.

J is TRBJ1-1 and V is TRBV5-1; TRBD1 aligns across 8 bases. V lost 4 bases, J lost 7 bases, and 12 bases stayed unmatched. This CDR3 comprises 15 residues. Germline V lookup: CDR1 SGHRS, CDR2 YFSETQ. CDR3 sequence: CASSEDPQGGLEAFF. Written as DNA, the CDR3 is TGCGCCAGCAGCGAAGACCCACAGGGGGGACTTGAAGCTTTCTTT. The entire variable domain, with the rest obtained from reference TRBV5-1 and TRBJ1-1, is as follows: KAGVTQTPRYLIKTRGQQVTLSCSPISGHRSVSWYQQTPGQGLQFLFEYFSETQRNKGNFPGRFSGRQFSNSRSEMNVSTLELGDSALYLCASSEDPQGGLEAFFGQGTRLTVV.

The chain links TRBV29-1 to TRBJ2-3, with TRBD1 matching 9 bases. The trim removed 4 bases at V and 4 bases at J, leaving 3 bases unmatched. Germline loops: CDR1 SQVTM, CDR2 ANQGSEA. The CDR3 has 13 amino acids. CDR3 amino acids: CSVARDRADTQYF. The CDR3 bases are TGCAGCGTTGCTAGGGACAGGGCAGATACGCAGTATTTT.

This chain connects TRBV27 to TRBJ2-1, with a weak D call TRBD2 (6 bases). The CDR3 sequence is 15 residues long. Germline V gene lookup returns CDR1 MNHEY and CDR2 SMNVEV (reference sequence). The germline V and J ends were trimmed by 5 bases and 6 bases, with 17 bases remaining between them. This CDR3 reads CASSILGPGGNEQFF. The CDR3 nucleotides are TGTGCCAGCAGTATACTTGGGCCCGGGGGCAATGAGCAGTTCTTC.

The genes are TRBV29-1 and TRBJ1-4, with 7 bases lining up with TRBD1. Germline-derived CDR1 and CDR2 are SQVTM and ANQGSEA. Trimming cost V 7 bases and J 6 bases; bases outside gene matches: 8. The CDR3 length is 13 residues. CDR3 sequence (DNA): TGCAGCGCCTCGGGACAGAGGCATGAAAAACTGTTTTTT. Protein: CSASGQRHEKLFF.

The chain links TRBV6-5 to TRBJ2-3, with TRBD1 as a possible D gene (7 bases). CDR3 length: 15 residues. The V gene lost 10 bases and the J gene lost 2 bases, with 19 bases spanning the gap. Germline lookup yields CDR1 MNHEY and CDR2 SVGAGI. The CDR3 loop reads CATCTGEEPTDTQYF. CDR3 coding DNA: TGTGCCACCTGTACAGGGGAGGAACCCACAGATACGCAGTATTTT.

This sequence joins TRBV28 and TRBJ2-1; D is ambiguous. Germline CDR1 and CDR2: MDHEN and SYDVKM. CDR3 size: 14 residues. Trimming shortened V by 8 bases and J by 6 bases, and 17 bases separated the two germline ends. The CDR3 DNA reads as TGTGCCAGCGGCTTTCCCCCAAACAGCAATGAGCAGTTCTTC. Residues: CASGFPPNSNEQFF.